This T cell receptor beta chain was captured in a study of early stage breast cancer tumors. Whole-study context: ER+/PR+/HER2- status applied to about 80% of the 16 invasive breast tumors. Overall study results and limits: Compared with adjacent normal breast, tumors showed approximately 2.5-fold denser, more clonal T cells.

The CDR3 runs to 13 residues. Per germline, CDR1 MDHEN and CDR2 SYDVKM. Sequencing was performed with immunoSEQ multiplex PCR; in TCRdb, only in-frame clones are kept and a portion is missing. The sample includes about 72,000 clones, 70% to 85% of them seen just once. There are a few counts of this clone. Its antigen is as yet unknown. A read error may produce the germline difference seen at one junction end. The gene calls are TRBV28 and TRBJ1-5; D might be TRBD1 (6 bases). The receptor was isolated from a person between 55 and 69 years old with breast cancer. The sample comprised blood. CDR3 protein: CASSRLTGAIPDF. CDR3 sequence (DNA): TGTGCCAGCAGCCGACTGACAGGAGCTATCCCGGATTTT.